The clone carrying this T cell receptor (beta chain) was counted ten times or more. Arm-PCR of CDR3 regions and iRepertoire HTBI primers were the basis on which TCR beta libraries were built. Authors' data handling: Segment identification across samples yielded about 60 TRBV and roughly 15 TRBJ segments. MiXCR was run by TCRdb on the multiplex PCR reads, yielding one entry per CDR3 protein. TCRdb's processing, not the study's, gives the V and J calls here. The sample records about 530,000 distinct CDR3 sequences, 15% to 20% being singletons. The data originate from a study of regulatory T cells in long-lasting Graves disease. Study background: Antithyroid drugs had been taken under 3 months by newly diagnosed Graves' patients.

Indicated time point: newly diagnosed GD, antithyroid drugs for less than 3 months. Construction of the TCR library relied on RNA isolated from PBMCs. This CDR3 spans 15 amino acids. Germline V gene lookup returns CDR1 SGHAT and CDR2 FQNNGV. The junction had 8 bases not matched to a gene; V was cut back by 0 bases and J by 6 bases. This sample also belongs to another study, concerning T cells in Graves' hyperthyroidism and ophthalmopathy.

The genes are TRBV11-2 and TRBJ2-7, with TRBD2 matching over 7 bases. The source material was peripheral blood mononuclear cells (PBMCs), sampled at new diagnosis, from a patient treated with antithyroid drugs. The clonotype comes from a woman aged 40 to 65 with Graves disease. CDR3 DNA sequence: TGTGCCAGCAGCTTAGATGAGGTCGGGGGGACCGAGCAGTACTTC. The encoded protein is CASSLDEVGGTEQYF.